The source of this T cell receptor (beta chain) is a study of T cells in Graves' hyperthyroidism and ophthalmopathy. Exclusion criteria comprised uncontrolled infection, other autoimmune disease, pregnancy or lactation. Thyroid ultrasound and orbital computed tomography, with clinical symptoms and serum thyroxine and TRAb, informed diagnoses. Amplification of TCR beta CDR3 regions was performed using RNA transcripts as template. The TCR CDR3 was amplified in a first-round RT-PCR using the HTBI primer set. One entry per CDR3 protein, called by TCRdb with MiXCR from the multiplex PCR reads. In the table there are more than 500,000 distinct CDR3 sequences, roughly 14% of which are singletons. Germline CDR1 and CDR2: SGHVS and FQNEAQ. The V and J ends lost 5 bases and 6 bases respectively, with 16 bases between them. The CDR3 is 14 residues long.

Sequencing used blood. This sequence joins TRBV7-8 and TRBJ1-1; possibly TRBD1 for D (6 bases). This clonotype was sampled from a woman aged 40 to 50 with Graves' ophthalmopathy. CDR3 nucleotide sequence: TGTGCCAGCAGCACAGGGAGAGGGTTCGCTGAAGCTTTCTTT. Translated, it gives CASSTGRGFAEAFF.